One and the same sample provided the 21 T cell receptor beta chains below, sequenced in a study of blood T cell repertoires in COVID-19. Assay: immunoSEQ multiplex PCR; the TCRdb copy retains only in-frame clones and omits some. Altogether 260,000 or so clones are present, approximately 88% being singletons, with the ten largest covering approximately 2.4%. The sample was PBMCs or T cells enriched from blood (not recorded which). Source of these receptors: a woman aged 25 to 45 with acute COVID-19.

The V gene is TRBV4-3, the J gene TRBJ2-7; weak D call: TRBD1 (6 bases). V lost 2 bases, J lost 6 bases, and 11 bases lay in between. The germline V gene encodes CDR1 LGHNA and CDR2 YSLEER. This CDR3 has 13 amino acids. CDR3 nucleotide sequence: TGCGCCAGCAGCCAAAACAGGGTTTCCGAGCAGTACTTC. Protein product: CASSQNRVSEQYF.

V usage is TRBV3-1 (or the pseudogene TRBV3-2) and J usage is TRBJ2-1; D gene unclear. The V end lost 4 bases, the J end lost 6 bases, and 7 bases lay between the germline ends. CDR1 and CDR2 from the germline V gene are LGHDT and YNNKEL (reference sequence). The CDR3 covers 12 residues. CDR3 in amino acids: CASSLRFNEQFF. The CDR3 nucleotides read TGTGCCAGCAGCCTTCGGTTCAATGAGCAGTTCTTC.

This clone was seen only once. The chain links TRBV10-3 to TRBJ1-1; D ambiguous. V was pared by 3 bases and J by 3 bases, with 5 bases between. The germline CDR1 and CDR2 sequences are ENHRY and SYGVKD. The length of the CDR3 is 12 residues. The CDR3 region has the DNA TGTGCCATCAGTGACGGGGACACTGAAGCTTTCTTT. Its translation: CAISDGDTEAFF.

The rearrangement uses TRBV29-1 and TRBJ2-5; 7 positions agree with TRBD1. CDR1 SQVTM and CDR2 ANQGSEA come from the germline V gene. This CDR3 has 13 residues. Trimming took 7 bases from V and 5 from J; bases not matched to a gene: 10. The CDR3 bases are TGCAGCGGGCACGGGACAGACTGGGAGACCCAGTACTTC. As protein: CSGHGTDWETQYF.

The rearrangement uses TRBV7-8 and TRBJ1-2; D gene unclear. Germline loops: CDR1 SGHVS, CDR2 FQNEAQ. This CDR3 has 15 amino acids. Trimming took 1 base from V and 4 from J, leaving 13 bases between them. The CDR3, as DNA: TGTGCCAGCAGCTTAGGTGGCCCGGGAACCTATGGCTACACCTTC. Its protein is CASSLGGPGTYGYTF.

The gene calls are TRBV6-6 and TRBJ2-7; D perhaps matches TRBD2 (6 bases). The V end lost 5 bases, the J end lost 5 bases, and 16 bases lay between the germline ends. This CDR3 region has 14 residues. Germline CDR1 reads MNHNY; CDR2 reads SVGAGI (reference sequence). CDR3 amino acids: CASSPGREGDEQYF. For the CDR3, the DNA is TGTGCCAGCAGTCCCGGGCGGGAAGGGGACGAGCAGTACTTC.

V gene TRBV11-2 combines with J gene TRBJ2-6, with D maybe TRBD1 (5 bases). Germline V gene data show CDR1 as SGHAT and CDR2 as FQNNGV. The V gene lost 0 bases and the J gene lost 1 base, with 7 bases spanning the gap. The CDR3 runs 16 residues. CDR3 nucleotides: TGTGCCAGCAGCTTAGAGGGGCGGTCTGGGGCCAACGTCCTGACTTTC. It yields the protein CASSLEGRSGANVLTF.

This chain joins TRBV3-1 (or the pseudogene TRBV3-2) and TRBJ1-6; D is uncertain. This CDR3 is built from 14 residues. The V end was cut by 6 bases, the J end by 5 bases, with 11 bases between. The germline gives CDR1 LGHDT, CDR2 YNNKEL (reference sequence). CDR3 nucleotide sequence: TGTGCCAGCAGTTCAGTTACCAATAATTCACCCCTCCACTTT. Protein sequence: CASSSVTNNSPLHF.

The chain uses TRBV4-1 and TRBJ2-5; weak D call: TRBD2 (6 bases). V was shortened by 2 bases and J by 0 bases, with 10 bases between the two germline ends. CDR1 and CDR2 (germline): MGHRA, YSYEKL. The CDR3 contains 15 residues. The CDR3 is CASSQMWDYQETQYF. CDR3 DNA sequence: TGCGCCAGCAGCCAAATGTGGGACTACCAAGAGACCCAGTACTTC.

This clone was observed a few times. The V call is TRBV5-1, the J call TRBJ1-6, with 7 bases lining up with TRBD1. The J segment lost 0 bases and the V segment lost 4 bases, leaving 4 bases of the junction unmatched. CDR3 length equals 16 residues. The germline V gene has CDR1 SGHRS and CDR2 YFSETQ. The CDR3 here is CASSAGQDSYNSPLHF. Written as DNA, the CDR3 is TGCGCCAGCAGCGCTGGACAGGACTCCTATAATTCACCCCTCCACTTT.

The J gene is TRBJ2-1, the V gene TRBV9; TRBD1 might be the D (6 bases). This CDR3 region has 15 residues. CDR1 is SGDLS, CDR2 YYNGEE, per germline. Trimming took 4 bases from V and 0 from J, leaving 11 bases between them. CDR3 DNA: TGTGCCAGCAGCACAACAGGGACCTCCTACAATGAGCAGTTCTTC. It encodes CASSTTGTSYNEQFF.

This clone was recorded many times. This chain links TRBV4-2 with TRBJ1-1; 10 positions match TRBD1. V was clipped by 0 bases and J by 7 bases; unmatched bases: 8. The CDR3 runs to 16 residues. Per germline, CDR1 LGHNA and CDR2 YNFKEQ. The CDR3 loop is CASSQEEGQGSVEAFF. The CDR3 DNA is TGTGCCAGCAGCCAAGAAGAGGGACAGGGGTCAGTTGAAGCTTTCTTT.

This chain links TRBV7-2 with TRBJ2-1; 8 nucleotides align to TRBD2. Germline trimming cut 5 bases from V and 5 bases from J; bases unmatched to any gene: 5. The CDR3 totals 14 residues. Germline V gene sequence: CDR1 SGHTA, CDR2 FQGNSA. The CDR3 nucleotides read TGTGCCAGCAGCCCATACGGGGGGGACAATGAGCAGTTCTTC. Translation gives CASSPYGGDNEQFF.

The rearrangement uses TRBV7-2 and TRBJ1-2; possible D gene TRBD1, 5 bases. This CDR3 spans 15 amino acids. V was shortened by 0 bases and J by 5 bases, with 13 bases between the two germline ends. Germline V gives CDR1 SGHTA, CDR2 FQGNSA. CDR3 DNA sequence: TGTGCCAGCAGCTTAGCGTTGGCAGGGAATTATGGCTACACCTTC. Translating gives CASSLALAGNYGYTF.

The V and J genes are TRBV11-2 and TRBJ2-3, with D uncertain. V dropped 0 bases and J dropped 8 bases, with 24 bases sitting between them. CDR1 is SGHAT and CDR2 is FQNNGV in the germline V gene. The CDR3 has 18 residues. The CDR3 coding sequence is TGTGCCAGCAGCTTAGAGTATGGTGGCAGGCCGGTGGCAGGTACGCAGTATTTT. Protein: CASSLEYGGRPVAGTQYF.

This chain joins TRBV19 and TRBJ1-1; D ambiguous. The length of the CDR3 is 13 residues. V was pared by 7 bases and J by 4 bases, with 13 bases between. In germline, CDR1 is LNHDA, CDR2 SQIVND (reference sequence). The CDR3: CASTRTEGTEAFF. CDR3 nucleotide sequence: TGTGCCAGTACCCGGACCGAGGGCACTGAAGCTTTCTTT.

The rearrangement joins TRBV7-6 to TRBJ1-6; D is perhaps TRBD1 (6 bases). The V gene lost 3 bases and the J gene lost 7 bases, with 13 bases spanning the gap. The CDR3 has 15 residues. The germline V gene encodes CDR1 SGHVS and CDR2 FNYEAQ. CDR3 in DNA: TGTGCCAGCAGCTTGGACAGCAAAGAGAATTCACCCCTCCACTTT. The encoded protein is CASSLDSKENSPLHF.

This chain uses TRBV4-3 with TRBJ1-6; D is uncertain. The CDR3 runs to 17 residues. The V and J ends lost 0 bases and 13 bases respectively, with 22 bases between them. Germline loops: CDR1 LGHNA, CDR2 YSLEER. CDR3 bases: TGCGCCAGCAGCCAAGATCCCCCCGGGAGACTAAGTGGGCCCCTCCACTTT. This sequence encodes CASSQDPPGRLSGPLHF.

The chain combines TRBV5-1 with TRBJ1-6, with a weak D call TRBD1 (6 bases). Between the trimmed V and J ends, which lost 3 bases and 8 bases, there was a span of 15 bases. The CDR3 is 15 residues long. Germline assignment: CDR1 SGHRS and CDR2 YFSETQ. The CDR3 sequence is CASSSGQPEDSPLHF. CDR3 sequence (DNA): TGCGCCAGCAGCTCAGGACAGCCGGAGGATTCACCCCTCCACTTT.

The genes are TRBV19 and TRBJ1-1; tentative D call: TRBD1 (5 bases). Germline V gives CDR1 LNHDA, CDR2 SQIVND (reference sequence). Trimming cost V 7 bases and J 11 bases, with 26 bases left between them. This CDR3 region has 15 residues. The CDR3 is CASKGSHRDSRRAFF. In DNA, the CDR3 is TGTGCCAGTAAAGGAAGCCACCGGGACTCACGGCGGGCTTTCTTT.

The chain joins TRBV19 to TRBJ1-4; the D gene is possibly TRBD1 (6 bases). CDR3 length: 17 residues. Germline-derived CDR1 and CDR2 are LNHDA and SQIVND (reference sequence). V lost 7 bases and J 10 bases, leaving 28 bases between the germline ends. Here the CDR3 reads CASIPNRRQASPRKLFF. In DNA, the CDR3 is TGTGCCAGTATCCCAAACAGGAGACAGGCCTCCCCGCGAAAACTGTTTTTT.